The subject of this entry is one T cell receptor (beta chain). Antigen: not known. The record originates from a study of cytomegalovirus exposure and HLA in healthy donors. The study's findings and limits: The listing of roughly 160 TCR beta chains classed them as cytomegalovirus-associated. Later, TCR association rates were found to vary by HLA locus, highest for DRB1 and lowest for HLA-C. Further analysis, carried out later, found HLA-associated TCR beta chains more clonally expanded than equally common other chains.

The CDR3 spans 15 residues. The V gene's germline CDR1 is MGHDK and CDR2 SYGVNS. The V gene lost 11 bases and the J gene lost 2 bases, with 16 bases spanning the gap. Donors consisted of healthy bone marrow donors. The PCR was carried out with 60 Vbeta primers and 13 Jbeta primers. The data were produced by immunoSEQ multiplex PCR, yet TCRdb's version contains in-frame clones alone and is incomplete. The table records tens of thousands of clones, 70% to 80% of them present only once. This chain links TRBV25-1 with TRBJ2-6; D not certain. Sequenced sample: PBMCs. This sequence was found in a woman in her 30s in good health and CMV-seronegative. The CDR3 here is CAAHGQAPGANVLTF. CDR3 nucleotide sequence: TGTGCCGCCCATGGCCAGGCCCCTGGGGCCAACGTCCTGACTTTC.